These T cell receptor beta chains were read from a single sample in a study of identical twins. TCRdb reprocessed the 5' RACE reads via MiXCR and lists one record per CDR3 protein. Counted here are around 1.7 million distinct CDR3 sequences, 32% occurring once; the ten biggest clones make up over 0.25%. Sequenced input: cord blood. The receptor set was obtained from a newborn girl in good health. Each CDR3 is given with its conserved first and last residue. D genes are given only for firm matches. Clone size, where shown, is once, few, many, or a class for clones that have expanded.

clone size	D gene	V gene	J gene	CDR3 protein	CDR3 DNA
NA	TRBD2	TRBV14	TRBJ2-7	CASSQAVLAGGPKDEQYF	TGTGCCAGCAGCCAAGCCGTGCTAGCGGGAGGGCCTAAGGACGAGCAGTACTTC
NA	NA	TRBV24-1	TRBJ2-1	CATSAGPLGYNEQFF	TGTGCCACCAGTGCGGGCCCCTTGGGTTACAATGAGCAGTTCTTC
NA	NA	TRBV29-1	TRBJ2-1	CSASRDLYNEQFF	TGCAGCGCGTCCCGGGACCTATACAATGAGCAGTTCTTC
NA	NA	TRBV27	TRBJ1-6	CASSLSARGPNSPLHF	TGTGCCAGCAGTTTATCCGCCAGGGGCCCTAATTCACCCCTCCACTTT
NA	NA	TRBV10-3	TRBJ1-1	CAISDGGDTEAFF	TGTGCCATCAGTGATGGGGGGGACACTGAAGCTTTCTTT
few	TRBD1	TRBV20-1	TRBJ1-4	CSARVVRDRSEKLFF	TGCAGTGCTAGAGTAGTCAGGGACAGGTCTGAAAAACTGTTTTTT
NA	NA	TRBV6-5	TRBJ1-3	CATCVGSGGNTIYF	TGTGCCACCTGTGTAGGGTCGGGCGGAAACACCATATATTTT
NA	NA	TRBV30	TRBJ1-2	CAWSYGAPNYGYTF	TGTGCCTGGAGTTATGGGGCGCCTAACTATGGCTACACCTTC
once	NA	TRBV10-3	TRBJ2-1	CDIKGVALDEQFF	TGTGACATCAAAGGGGTCGCCCTTGATGAGCAGTTCTTC
NA	TRBD2	TRBV28	TRBJ2-3	CASSPLGSGSTDTQYF	TGTGCCAGCAGTCCTTTAGGTAGCGGGAGCACAGATACGCAGTATTTT
NA	TRBD1	TRBV4-2	TRBJ1-4	CASSRDTGGDEKLFF	TGTGCCAGCAGCCGGGATACAGGGGGGGACGAAAAACTGTTTTTT
NA	NA	TRBV27	TRBJ2-7	CASRLTAAYEQYF	TGTGCCAGCCGTTTGACGGCGGCCTACGAGCAGTACTTC
many	NA	TRBV7-9	TRBJ1-2	CASSPPNNYGYTF	TGTGCCAGCAGCCCCCCCAATAACTATGGCTACACCTTC
NA	NA	TRBV20-1	TRBJ2-1	CSARDRTGSPYNEQFF	TGCAGTGCTAGAGACCGCACCGGGAGCCCCTACAATGAGCAGTTCTTC
NA	TRBD2	TRBV7-2	TRBJ2-5	CASSIAGRQETQYF	TGTGCCAGCAGCATAGCGGGACGGCAAGAGACCCAGTACTTC
NA	TRBD2	TRBV20-1	TRBJ2-1	CSAPRLAVSYNEQFF	TGCAGTGCTCCCCGACTAGCGGTGTCCTACAATGAGCAGTTCTTC
few	NA	TRBV7-8	TRBJ1-2	CASSPMRTGQGYTF	TGTGCCAGCAGCCCGATGAGAACTGGGCAGGGCTACACCTTC
many	TRBD1	TRBV10-3	TRBJ2-5	CAISESDRGLQETQYF	TGTGCCATCAGTGAGTCCGACAGGGGGCTCCAAGAGACCCAGTACTTC
many	NA	TRBV29-1	TRBJ2-3	CSVALRLVATDTQYF	TGCAGCGTTGCCCTAAGACTAGTTGCTACAGATACGCAGTATTTT
NA	NA	TRBV3-1	TRBJ1-6	CASSQELGNSPLHF	TGTGCCAGCAGCCAAGAATTGGGGAATTCACCCCTCCACTTT
NA	NA	TRBV28	TRBJ1-2	CAITGQNYGYTF	TGTGCCATCACAGGGCAAAACTATGGCTACACCTTC
NA	NA	TRBV9	TRBJ2-6	CASSPMGGAARSGANVLTF	TGTGCCAGCAGCCCCATGGGGGGAGCGGCTAGATCTGGGGCCAACGTCCTGACTTTC
NA	TRBD1	TRBV9	TRBJ1-1	CASSPGTDKTEAFF	TGTGCCAGCAGCCCCGGGACAGATAAGACTGAAGCTTTCTTT
NA	NA	TRBV20-1	TRBJ1-2	CSARVGENYGYTF	TGCAGTGCTAGAGTCGGGGAGAACTATGGCTACACCTTC
NA	NA	TRBV12-3/TRBV12-4	TRBJ1-1	CASSQGVRNTEAFF	TGTGCCAGCAGTCAGGGAGTTAGGAACACTGAAGCTTTCTTT
NA	TRBD2	TRBV10-2	TRBJ2-1	CASSGETSGIGRDNGQFF	TGCGCCAGCAGTGGAGAGACTAGCGGGATCGGCCGGGACAATGGGCAGTTCTTC
NA	TRBD2	TRBV12-3/TRBV12-4	TRBJ2-7	CASSFSLAGDYNEQYF	TGTGCCAGCAGTTTTAGCCTAGCGGGGGACTACAATGAGCAGTACTTC
few	NA	TRBV24-1	TRBJ1-1	CATSDARGGEYTEAFF	TGTGCCACCAGTGATGCCCGAGGGGGGGAGTACACTGAAGCTTTCTTT
few	TRBD2	TRBV12-3/TRBV12-4	TRBJ2-1	CASSPVMGLAGVNYNEQFF	TGTGCCAGCAGCCCGGTAATGGGACTAGCGGGAGTGAATTACAATGAGCAGTTCTTC
few	TRBD2	TRBV19	TRBJ2-7	CASSAAGGFYEQYF	TGTGCCAGTAGTGCGGCCGGGGGGTTCTACGAGCAGTACTTC
many	TRBD1	TRBV12-3/TRBV12-4	TRBJ2-7	CASSLGQSSYEQYF	TGCGCCAGCAGCTTGGGACAGAGCTCCTACGAGCAGTACTTC
few	TRBD1	TRBV11-2	TRBJ1-5	CASSLGPDRSNQPQHF	TGTGCCAGCAGCTTAGGACCGGACAGGAGCAATCAGCCCCAGCATTTT
NA	TRBD2	TRBV5-4	TRBJ2-3	CASSRASGRVSPDTQYF	TGTGCCAGCAGCCGCGCCAGCGGGAGGGTTTCACCAGATACGCAGTATTTT
few	TRBD1	TRBV20-1	TRBJ1-1	CSAREGQGEAFF	TGCAGTGCTAGAGAGGGACAGGGGGAAGCTTTCTTT
NA	NA	TRBV7-2	TRBJ2-7	CASSLYKGAYEQYF	TGTGCCAGCAGCTTATATAAAGGGGCCTACGAGCAGTACTTC
few	TRBD1	TRBV10-3	TRBJ1-2	CAISWTGLSHGYTF	TGTGCCATCAGCTGGACAGGGTTAAGCCATGGCTACACCTTC
few	NA	TRBV5-5	TRBJ1-1	CASSLGGLTNTEAFF	TGTGCCAGCAGCTTGGGTGGGCTGACGAACACTGAAGCTTTCTTT
NA	NA	TRBV4-2	TRBJ2-3	CASSQSPGVPPTGTQYF	TGTGCCAGCAGCCAAAGCCCCGGAGTCCCCCCCACGGGTACGCAGTATTTT
NA	NA	TRBV3-1	TRBJ2-4	CASSQDPSRRKPQYF	TGTGCCAGCAGCCAAGATCCTTCAAGGCGGAAGCCCCAGTACTTC
few	NA	TRBV27	TRBJ1-1	CASSRTARGTEAFF	TGTGCCAGCAGTCGGACCGCAAGGGGAACTGAAGCTTTCTTT
few	TRBD2	TRBV2	TRBJ2-5	CASSGLAGLKGETQYF	TGTGCCAGCAGTGGACTAGCGGGACTCAAAGGGGAGACCCAGTACTTC
NA	NA	TRBV11-2	TRBJ1-2	CASSLDRRTVTF	TGTGCCAGCAGCTTAGATCGGAGGACAGTCACCTTC
few	NA	TRBV20-1	TRBJ2-1	CSARDRLRGYEQFF	TGCAGTGCTAGAGATAGGTTACGGGGCTATGAGCAGTTCTTC
few	TRBD2	TRBV13	TRBJ2-7	CASSFSGTRRYEQYF	TGTGCCAGCAGCTTTTCCGGGACTAGACGCTACGAGCAGTACTTC
NA	NA	TRBV10-3	TRBJ2-3	CAISLSESTDTQYF	TGTGCCATCAGTCTTAGCGAAAGCACAGATACGCAGTATTTT
many	NA	TRBV2	TRBJ2-1	CASSRGAYNEQFF	TGTGCCAGCTCCCGGGGAGCCTACAATGAGCAGTTCTTC
few	NA	TRBV28	TRBJ1-1	CASSSLRGGNTEAFF	TGTGCCAGCAGTTCCCTTCGGGGGGGGAACACTGAAGCTTTCTTT
once	NA	TRBV24-1	TRBJ1-2	CATSDAPGPGGYTF	TGTGCCACCAGTGACGCCCCGGGGCCGGGTGGCTACACCTTC
many	NA	TRBV12-3/TRBV12-4	TRBJ2-3	CASSLRGAVDTQYF	TGTGCCAGCAGTTTAAGGGGGGCGGTAGATACGCAGTATTTT
NA	NA	TRBV25-1	TRBJ1-2	CASSERDYYGYTF	TGTGCCAGCAGTGAAAGGGACTACTATGGCTACACCTTC
few	NA	TRBV6-1	TRBJ1-3	CASSGTGNTIYF	TGTGCCAGCAGTGGGACTGGAAACACCATATATTTT